A single TCR beta chain is shown here with its context. Primers included in the PCR were 60 Vbeta and 13 Jbeta primers. Using immunoSEQ multiplex PCR, the repertoire was profiled, and TCRdb retains in-frame clones only, with some absent. This table holds 130,000 to 150,000 clones. This sample was included in a study of cytomegalovirus exposure and HLA in healthy donors. The receptor was isolated from a man in his forties in good health and CMV-seronegative. Source material: PBMCs.

This CDR3 reads CASSRTSGIERETQYF. In nucleotides, the CDR3 is TGTGCCAGCTCCCGGACTAGCGGGATAGAAAGAGAGACCCAGTACTTC. The chain is built from TRBV18 and TRBJ2-5; 12 positions agree with TRBD2. The CDR3 consists of 16 residues. The trim removed 6 bases at V and 4 bases at J, leaving 9 bases unmatched. CDR1 is KGHSH, CDR2 LQKENI, per germline.